This T cell receptor (beta chain) was sequenced for a study of CD8 T cells in Susac syndrome (dated by TCRdb to about 2019). Study-level background: The study used repertoire sequencing to test whether antigen drove CD8+ T cell activation and differentiation in Susac syndrome. The study compared CD8+ T cell repertoire clonality among around 11 healthy donors, roughly 14 Susac syndrome patients and some 16 multiple sclerosis patients.

Deletion took 6 bases off V and 0 bases off J, with a span of 12 bases between the germline ends. From the germline V gene (reference sequence), CDR1 is SEHNR and CDR2 is FQNEAQ. Including the terminal cysteine and phenylalanine, the CDR3 comprises 14 residues. The entry retains the CDR3 DNA only, 42 bases that are in frame from base 1. Study-wide conclusions, independent of this receptor: The number of individuals in the TCR sequencing and HLA analysis was recognized as being relatively small.

With respect to this clonotype: It has no known antigen specificity. The input lacks base qualities; no much larger clone sits a single base away.

Peripheral blood CD8+ and CD4+ T cells from healthy donors, Susac syndrome patients and multiple sclerosis patients were profiled by high-throughput TCR beta sequencing. Treatment-naive patients with stable or active relapsing-remitting disease fulfilling revised McDonald criteria were used as multiple sclerosis controls. Bulk CD8+ and CD4+ T cells were purified by magnetic negative isolation, while CD8+ TEMRA cells were enriched using FACS. Blood was collected in EDTA tubes and processed within 24 hours, with PBMCs isolated through density gradient centrifugation. PBMCs intended for TCR sequencing were cryopreserved in liquid nitrogen and thawed later in a water bath at 37 degrees C. A purity of at least 90% was achieved for sorted or isolated CD4+, CD8+ and CD8+ TEMRA cells. RNA was extracted using the RNeasy kit, and roughly 0.45 to 1 microgram was reverse transcribed with random hexamers. The immunoSEQ multiplex PCR assay, covering 54 Vbeta and 13 Jbeta segments, was used to amplify TCR beta CDR3 regions. Bias from PCR amplification was corrected by using a synthetic template baseline for primer optimization and for computational correction. For the original study's pipeline: Reads were assigned to V, D and J genes according to IMGT and analyzed in immunoSEQ Analyzer, with only productive sequences retained. Clonality was computed as one minus Shannon entropy normalized by log2 of the number of productive unique sequences. Public and private clones were assessed among the 100 most prevalent clones of each patient and control. Susac-specific clones were defined as absent from healthy and MS cohorts, 800 to 1,200 published viral clones and other ImmuneACCESS disease sequences. TCRdb reprocessing: public reads trimmed at Q25 with fastp, clones called with MiXCR, in-frame beta chains kept. Merged by CDR3 protein, the rows form single entries marked with the most common genes and DNA. TCRdb, rather than the study authors, made the V and J calls. The sample profile shows about 300,000 distinct CDR3 sequences; roughly 81% of them were found once. The top ten clones comprise approximately 0.11% of the sample.

The source is a human donor with multiple sclerosis. Material for sequencing was CD8+ T cells from PBMCs. The V and J segments used are TRBV7-9 and TRBJ2-7, with the D segment identity uncertain. CDR3 reads: CASSPDWSSYEQYF. In nucleotides, the sequence is TGTGCCAGCAGTCCTGACTGGAGCTCCTACGAGCAGTACTTC.